This T cell receptor (beta chain) was found in a study of human T cells and chemical hapten exposure. Time point indicated: patch test 2, 6 weeks after DPC sensitization. Stated treatment: therapeutic diphenylcyclopropenone sensitization with weekly scalp DPC. TCRdb independently ran MiXCR on the RACE reads; one entry per CDR3 protein. The sample shows about 140,000 distinct CDR3 sequences, 12% of them seen only once. As concerns this clonotype: An end of the junction differs from the germline gene, which may be a read error.

CDR1 and CDR2 (germline): SEHNR, FQNEAQ (reference sequence). The CDR3 length is 13 residues. The sample consisted of whole blood, taken in connection with sensitization to the hapten diphenylcyclopropenone (DPC). The rearrangement links TRBV7-9 to TRBJ1-1; D is undetermined. This receptor was obtained from a woman between 45 and 60 years old with alopecia areata. Some clones in this sample may be carry-over from other donors' samples. Here the CDR3 reads CSSSADKNTEAFF. The CDR3 DNA is TGTTCCAGCAGCGCCGACAAGAACACTGAAGCTTTCTTT.